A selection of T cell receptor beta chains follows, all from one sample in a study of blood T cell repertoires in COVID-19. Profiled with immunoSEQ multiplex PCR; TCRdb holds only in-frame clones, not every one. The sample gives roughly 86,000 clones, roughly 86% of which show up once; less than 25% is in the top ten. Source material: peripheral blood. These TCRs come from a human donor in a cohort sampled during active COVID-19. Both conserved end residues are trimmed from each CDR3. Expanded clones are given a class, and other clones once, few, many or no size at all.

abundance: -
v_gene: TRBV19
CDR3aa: ASSIGHSPILDTQY

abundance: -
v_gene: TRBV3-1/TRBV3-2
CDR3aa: ASSKSGLAYNEQF

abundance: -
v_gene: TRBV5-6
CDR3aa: ASSLPGQGDTEAF

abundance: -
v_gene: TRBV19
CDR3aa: ASSVQGLGTGELF

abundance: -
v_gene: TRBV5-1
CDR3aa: ASSVEPQGRAY

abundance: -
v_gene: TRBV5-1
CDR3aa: ASSLGAEYYEQY

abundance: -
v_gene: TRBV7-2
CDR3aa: ASSLIGADLWQY

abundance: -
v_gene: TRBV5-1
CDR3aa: ASSLAPDRTEQY

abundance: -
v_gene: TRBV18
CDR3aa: ASSHGRDNTEAF

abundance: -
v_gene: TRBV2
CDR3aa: ASSFGPGGKLF

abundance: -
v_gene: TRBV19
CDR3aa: ASSIEQGTDTQY

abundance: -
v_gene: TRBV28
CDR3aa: ASSRSGGNEQF

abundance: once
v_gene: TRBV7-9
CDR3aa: ASPKTEENNEQF

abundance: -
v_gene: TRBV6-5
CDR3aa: ASIVVTGSNQPQH

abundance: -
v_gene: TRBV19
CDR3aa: ASSLLAGSYNEQF

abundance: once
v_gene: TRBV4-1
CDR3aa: ASSQVSQGATNEKLF

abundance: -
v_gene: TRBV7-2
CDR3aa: ASSRQGASSYEQY

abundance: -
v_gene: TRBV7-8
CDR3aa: ASSPRYSSRTTNTEAF

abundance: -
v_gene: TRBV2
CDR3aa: ASSGLAGAYEQY

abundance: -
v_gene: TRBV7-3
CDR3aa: ASSSVGGGGEKLF

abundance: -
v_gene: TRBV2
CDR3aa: ASSEGGGYGYT

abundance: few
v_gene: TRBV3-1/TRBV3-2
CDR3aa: ASSQGGGLSTDTQY

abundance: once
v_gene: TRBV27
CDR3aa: ASSPRSFYEQY

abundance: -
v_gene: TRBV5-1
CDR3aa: ASSKQGNGNTIY

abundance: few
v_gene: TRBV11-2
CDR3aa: ASSRQNTEAF

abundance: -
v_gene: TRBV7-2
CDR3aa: ASSLSHRTRTDTQY

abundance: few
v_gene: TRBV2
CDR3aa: AIPLWGGAEDTQY

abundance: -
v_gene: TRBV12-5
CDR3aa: ASGGHRRGGYT

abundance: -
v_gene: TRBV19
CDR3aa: ASSYPRVGGYT

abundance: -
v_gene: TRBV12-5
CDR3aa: ASGLVVGQGYTTGQY

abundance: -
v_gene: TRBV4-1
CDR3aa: ASSLTPRPSYQPQH

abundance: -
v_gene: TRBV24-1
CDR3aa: ATRVQRDRVGSNTYSNQPQH

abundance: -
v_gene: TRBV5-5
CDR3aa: ASSFGGTDTQY

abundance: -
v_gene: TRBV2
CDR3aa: ASKTDFSSGNTIY

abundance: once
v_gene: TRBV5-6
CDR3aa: ASSNTGTQETQY

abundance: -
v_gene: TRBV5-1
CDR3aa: ASSLEPTGDGNQPQH

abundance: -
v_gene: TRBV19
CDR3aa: ARGAKATYEQY

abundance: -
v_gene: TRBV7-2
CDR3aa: ASSPSPGTIY

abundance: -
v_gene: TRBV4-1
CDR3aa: ASSQVTGPYEQY

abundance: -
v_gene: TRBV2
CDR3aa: ASSPGQHYEQY

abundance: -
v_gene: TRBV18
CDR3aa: ASSPGTATNNSPLH

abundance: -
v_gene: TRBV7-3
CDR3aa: ASSLTGQGTNYGYT

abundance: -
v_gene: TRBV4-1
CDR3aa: ASSQNRGVNTEAF

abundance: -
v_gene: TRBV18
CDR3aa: ASSLDRGTDTQY

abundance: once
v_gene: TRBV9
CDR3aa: ASSVLGQGGTDTQY

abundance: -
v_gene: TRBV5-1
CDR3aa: ASSEGDNEKLF

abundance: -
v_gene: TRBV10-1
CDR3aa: ASSESTGASYEQY

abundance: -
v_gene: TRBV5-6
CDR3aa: ASSRGTGSSYNEQF

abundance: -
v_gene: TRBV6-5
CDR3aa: ASSSAGGTRNGYT